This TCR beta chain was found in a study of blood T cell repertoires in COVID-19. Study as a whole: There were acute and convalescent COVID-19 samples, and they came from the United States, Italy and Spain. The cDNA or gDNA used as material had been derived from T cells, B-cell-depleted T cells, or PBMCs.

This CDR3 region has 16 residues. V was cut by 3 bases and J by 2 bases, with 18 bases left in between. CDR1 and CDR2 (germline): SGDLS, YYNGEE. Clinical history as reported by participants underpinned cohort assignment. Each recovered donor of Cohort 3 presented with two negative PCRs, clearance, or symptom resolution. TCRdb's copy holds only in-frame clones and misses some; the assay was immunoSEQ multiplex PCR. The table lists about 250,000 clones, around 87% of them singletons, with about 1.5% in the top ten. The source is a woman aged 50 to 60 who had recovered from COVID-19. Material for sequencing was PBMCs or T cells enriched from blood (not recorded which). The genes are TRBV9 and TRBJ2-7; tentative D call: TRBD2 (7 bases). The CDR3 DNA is TGTGCCAGCAGCGCCGAGGGTGGGGAGGGGGCCTACGAGCAGTACTTC. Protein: CASSAEGGEGAYEQYF.